This T cell receptor beta chain was identified in a study of T cell responses to AZD1222 COVID-19 vaccine (dated by TCRdb to about 2021). About the full investigation: Because spike-specific TCR depth and breadth did not differ between the two schedules, AZD1222 recipients who got a second dose at roughly 4 weeks were pooled with those who got a second dose at roughly 12 weeks. Enrollment into the trials was organized by age into subgroups of 18-55, 56-69 and 70-plus years, and those subgroups contained about 160, 30 and 59 TCR-sequenced participants, respectively. A total of 230 to 250 trial participants underwent TCR sequencing, of whom around 200 received two doses of AZD1222 and 26 received two doses of the MenACWY control vaccine.

What the research found in general, with its limitations: Only five or six AZD1222 recipients were SARS-CoV-2 seropositive at baseline, limiting conclusions about previously exposed vaccinees. Because no samples from the day 14 peak response were available, repertoires could be characterized only after the peak T cell response. The whole spike protein was spanned by vaccine-associated CD4 TCRs, and dominant responses were seen in regions 160-218 and 743-854. The 56-69-year group was small, and its depth increase did not reach significance, likely because of low power. Participants were mostly white British and included more females than males, and it was suggested by the authors that clonal diversity may have been underestimated. Epitopes outside the regions mutated in the B.1.351 and B.1.1.7 variants were reportedly recognized by nearly half of the unique spike-specific TCRs. After two AZD1222 doses, both the breadth and the depth of spike-specific TCRs were significantly higher than at day 0 and than in MenACWY recipients.

What the time point label conveys for this sample: baseline before first vaccination. Vaccinee samples came from UK trials COV001 and COV002, including a single-blind randomized controlled phase 2/3 trial of AZD1222 (ChAdOx1 nCoV-19) in healthy adults. For TCRbeta chain sequencing, PBMC samples from trial participants were taken at day 0 and at day 28 after the second dose. The CDR3 regions of human TCRbeta chains were analyzed by immunosequencing. The authors' analysis ran thus. TCRs in the repertoires were compared against a reference library of SARS-CoV-2-specific TCRs that had been generated with the MIRA antigen-specificity platform. Breadth meant the fraction of unique TCRs that were SARS-CoV-2-associated, whereas depth meant the fraction of total T cells that were SARS-CoV-2-associated. Using the MIRA data, every spike-specific TCR was mapped to the spike region that the TCR reacted to and assigned to either a CD4 or a CD8 class. Log10-transformed breadth and depth values were compared by one-way ANOVA with Sidak's multiple comparisons tests. In its TCRdb copy, this immuneACCESS table keeps in-frame sequences only and misses some clones. Where compared with another copy, unresolved V genes explain less than half of these, and the others have no known cause. V, J and clone size are those of that table, while D and trimming were read from the DNA. The sample table holds 150,000 or so clones, of which around nine tenths were seen once. The top ten clonotypes cover roughly 4.6% of the sample.

Including cysteine and phenylalanine, the CDR3 has 13 amino acids. The kept DNA is CDR3 alone, 39 bases in frame from the first base. Looking up the germline V gene (reference sequence) yields CDR1 MNHEY and CDR2 SMNVEV. In the case of this clone: The clone's antigen remains unknown. Within one base of it there is no much larger clone, and no base qualities were kept.

This chain joins TRBV27 to TRBJ2-7, with TRBD2 identical over 13 junction bases. The receptor's source is an adult in good health. This specimen consisted of peripheral blood, obtained on day 0 of AZD1222 vaccination. This receptor carries the CDR3 CATGTSGTNEQYF. The DNA sequence is TGTGCAACCGGGACTAGCGGGACTAACGAGCAGTACTTC.